The 9 T cell receptor beta chains below all came from one sample that was sequenced in a study of blood T cell repertoires in COVID-19 (dated by TCRdb to about 2020). Preparation of the library involved the immunoSEQ multiplex PCR assay. TCRdb retrieved this table from immuneACCESS and kept in-frame rearrangements only. Not all clones are present; in checked studies, unresolved V genes account for under half, and no reason is known for the remainder. The sample table shows about 170,000 clones, and about 85% are seen once. The ten largest clones capture more than 12% of the sample. Material for sequencing was peripheral blood. The receptors were sampled from a woman in her seventies with COVID-19, enrolled during active disease.

V usage is TRBV14 and J usage is TRBJ2-3, with TRBD2 as a possible D gene (6 bases). Trimming stripped 0 bases from V and 4 bases from J, with 14 bases between. Germline V lookup: CDR1 SGHDN, CDR2 FVKESK. The CDR3 contains 16 residues. CDR3 in DNA: TGTGCCAGCAGCCAAGAGGCACTAGCTGTGGCAGATACGCAGTATTTT. Residues: CASSQEALAVADTQYF.

The V and J genes are TRBV15 and TRBJ1-5; D might be TRBD1 (6 bases). CDR3 length equals 15 residues. The V gene's germline CDR1 is LNHNV and CDR2 YYDKDF (reference sequence). V was shortened by 3 bases and J by 6 bases, with 15 bases between the two germline ends. The CDR3 reads CATSRTSGGAQPQHF. The DNA for the CDR3 is TGTGCCACCAGCAGGACGTCGGGGGGCGCTCAGCCCCAGCATTTT.

This rearrangement joins TRBV6-5 to TRBJ1-2, with D tentatively TRBD1 (6 bases). The V end was cut by 6 bases, the J end by 6 bases, with 17 bases between. CDR3 length: 14 residues. CDR1 and CDR2 from the germline V gene are MNHEY and SVGAGI. The CDR3 coding sequence is TGTGCCAGCAGACCAACAGGGAGGGTGGATGGCTACACCTTC. Its protein product is CASRPTGRVDGYTF.

This clone was found a few times. This chain links TRBV27 with TRBJ2-6; 7 nucleotides match TRBD1. The V and J ends lost 3 bases and 1 base, in that order; junction bases with no gene match: 3. The CDR3 runs 16 residues. Germline CDR1 MNHEY, CDR2 SMNVEV (reference sequence). CDR3 residues: CASSFRQGSGANVLTF. Written as DNA, the CDR3 is TGTGCCAGCAGTTTCCGACAGGGTTCTGGGGCCAACGTCCTGACTTTC.

V is TRBV5-4 and J is TRBJ1-1; D not resolved. Germline CDR1 is SGHNT and CDR2 is YYREEE (reference sequence). V lost 0 bases, J lost 6 bases, and 9 bases lay in between. The length of the CDR3 is 13 residues. The CDR3: CASSLAGFSEAFF. CDR3 nucleotide sequence: TGTGCCAGCAGCTTGGCGGGGTTCTCTGAAGCTTTCTTT.

The sample holds one count of this clone. The rearrangement joins TRBV10-1 to TRBJ1-6; 9 bases align to TRBD1. The CDR3 contains 14 residues. Unmatched junction bases numbered 2, after V lost 4 bases and J lost 7 bases. The germline V gene encodes CDR1 WNHNN and CDR2 SYGVQD (reference sequence). The CDR3 coding sequence is TGCGCCAGCAGTGCCGGGACAGGGAATTCACCCCTCCACTTT. This translates into CASSAGTGNSPLHF.

V gene TRBV3-1 (or the pseudogene TRBV3-2) combines with J gene TRBJ2-4; 13 bases agree with TRBD2. V shed 3 bases, J shed 7 bases, and the junction held 6 bases outside the gene matches. CDR3 length equals 16 residues. CDR1 is LGHDT and CDR2 is YNNKEL in the germline V gene (reference sequence). In nucleotides, the CDR3 is TGTGCCAGCAGCCACCATAGGACTAGCGGGAGTAACATTCAGTACTTC. It yields the protein CASSHHRTSGSNIQYF.

The chain uses TRBV18 and TRBJ1-4, with a possible D match to TRBD1 (6 bases). The CDR3 runs 15 residues. From germline, CDR1 is KGHSH and CDR2 LQKENI. The V end lost 0 bases, the J end lost 5 bases, and 10 bases lay between the germline ends. As DNA, the CDR3 is TGTGCCAGCTCACCACCCGGACAGCAGAATGAAAAACTGTTTTTT. This sequence encodes CASSPPGQQNEKLFF.

The chain carries TRBV29-1 and TRBJ2-1; TRBD1 agrees at 8 bases. From germline, CDR1 is SQVTM and CDR2 ANQGSEA. V dropped 2 bases and J dropped 5; count of bases not matched to a gene: 11. CDR3 size: 16 residues. CDR3 region: CSVELWTGSGNNEQFF. The CDR3 DNA is TGCAGCGTTGAATTGTGGACAGGGTCGGGTAACAATGAGCAGTTCTTC.